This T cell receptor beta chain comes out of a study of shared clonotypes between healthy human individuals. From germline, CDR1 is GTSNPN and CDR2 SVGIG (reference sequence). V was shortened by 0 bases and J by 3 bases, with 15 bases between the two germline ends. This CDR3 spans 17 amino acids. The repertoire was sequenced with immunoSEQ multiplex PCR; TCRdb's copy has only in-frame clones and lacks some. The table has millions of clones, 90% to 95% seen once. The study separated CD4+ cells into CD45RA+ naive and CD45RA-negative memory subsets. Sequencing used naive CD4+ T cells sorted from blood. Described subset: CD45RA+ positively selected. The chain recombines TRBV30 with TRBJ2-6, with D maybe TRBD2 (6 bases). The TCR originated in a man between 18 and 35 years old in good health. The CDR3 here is CAWSVGPGEIGANVLTF. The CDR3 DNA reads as TGTGCCTGGAGTGTGGGTCCGGGAGAAATTGGGGCCAACGTCCTGACTTTC. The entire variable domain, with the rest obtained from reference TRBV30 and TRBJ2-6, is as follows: SQTIHQWPATLVQPVGSPLSLECTVEGTSNPNLYWYRQAAGRGLQLLFYSVGIGQISSEVPQNLSASRPQDRQFILSSKKLLLSDSGFYLCAWSVGPGEIGANVLTFGAGSRLTVL.